This TCR beta chain emerged from a study of blood T cells in healthy people across ages. The J segment lost 6 bases and the V segment lost 6 bases, leaving 20 bases of the junction unmatched. The CDR3 is made up of 18 amino acids. Germline V gene lookup returns CDR1 DFQATT and CDR2 SNEGSKA (reference sequence). A J-beta primer mix and a sample-barcoded 5' primer were used in a second PCR of about 6 to 12 cycles. Each CDR3 protein gets one entry after TCRdb re-called the 5' RACE reads with MiXCR. Found here are nearly 800,000 distinct CDR3 sequences, 20% to 25% of them singletons; the top ten hold under 4.5%. In this sample, this clonotype turned up a few times. The same sample was also studied in work on T cells of mothers and their children.

This clonotype was obtained from a boy younger than 18 in good health. Specimen: blood. The rearrangement uses TRBV20-1 and TRBJ2-2; 9 positions agree with TRBD1. The CDR3 reads CSASGIRTGASSAGELFF. The CDR3 coding sequence is TGCAGTGCCTCGGGAATTAGGACAGGGGCGTCATCTGCCGGGGAGCTGTTTTTT.